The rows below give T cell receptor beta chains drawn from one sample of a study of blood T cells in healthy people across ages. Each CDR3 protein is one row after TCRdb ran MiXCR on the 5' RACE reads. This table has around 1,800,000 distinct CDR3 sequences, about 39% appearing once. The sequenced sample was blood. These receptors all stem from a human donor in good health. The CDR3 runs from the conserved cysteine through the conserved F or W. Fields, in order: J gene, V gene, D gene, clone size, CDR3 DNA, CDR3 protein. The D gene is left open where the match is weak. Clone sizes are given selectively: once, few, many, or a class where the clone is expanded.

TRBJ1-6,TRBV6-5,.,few,TGTGCCAGCAGTTCCGCACCGGGGGAGAGCTCCTATAATTCACCCCTCCACTTT,CASSSAPGESSYNSPLHF
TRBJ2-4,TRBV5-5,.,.,TGTGCCAGCAGCTTGAGACGAGTGGCCCGTGGCCCCAAAAACATTCAGTACTTC,CASSLRRVARGPKNIQYF
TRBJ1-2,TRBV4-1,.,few,TGCGCCAGCAGGCCGACAGCGTCTTCCGGCTACACCTTC,CASRPTASSGYTF
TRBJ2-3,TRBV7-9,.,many,TGTGCCAGCAGTACTAATACAGATACGCAGTATTTT,CASSTNTDTQYF
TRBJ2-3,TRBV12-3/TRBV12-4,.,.,TGTGCCAGCAGTCGGCCTCCCCCGACTAGCACAGATACGCAGTATTTT,CASSRPPPTSTDTQYF
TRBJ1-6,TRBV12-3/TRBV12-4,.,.,TGTGCCAGCAGTAATACAGGGCGGTCACCCCTCCACTTT,CASSNTGRSPLHF
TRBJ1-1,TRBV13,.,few,TGTGCCAGCAGCTTAGGCGACAGGACCTGGAGCACTGAAGCTTTCTTT,CASSLGDRTWSTEAFF
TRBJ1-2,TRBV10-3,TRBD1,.,TGTGCCATCAGGCCCGGAGGGGGCAGGTATGGCTACACCTTC,CAIRPGGGRYGYTF
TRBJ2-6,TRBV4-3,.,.,TGCGCCAGCAGCCAATCCCACCCGCTCTCTGGGGCCAACGTCCTGACTTTC,CASSQSHPLSGANVLTF
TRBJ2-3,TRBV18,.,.,TGTGCCAGCTCGGACGAAGGGGGTACTTCAGATGTCATCACAGATACGCAGTATTTT,CASSDEGGTSDVITDTQYF
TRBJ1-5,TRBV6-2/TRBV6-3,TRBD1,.,TGTGCCAGCAGTCGCCCTACAGGGGTATCCAATCAGCCCCAGCATTTT,CASSRPTGVSNQPQHF
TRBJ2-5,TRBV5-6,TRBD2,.,TGTGCCAGCAGCCCCCTCCCGGGACTAGCGTCAGAGACCCAGTACTTC,CASSPLPGLASETQYF
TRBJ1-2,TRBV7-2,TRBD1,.,TGTGCCAGCCGTGAGCCGGGACAGAACTATGGCTACACCTTC,CASREPGQNYGYTF
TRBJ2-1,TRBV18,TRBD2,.,TGTGCCGGCTCCTCCTTAGCGGGGGCCTCGGGTGAGCAGTTCTTC,CAGSSLAGASGEQFF
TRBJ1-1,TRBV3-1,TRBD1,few,TGTGCCAGCAGCCCGACAGGGGAGGAGGGGACTAGAGCTGAAGCTTTCTTT,CASSPTGEEGTRAEAFF
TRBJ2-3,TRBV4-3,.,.,TGCGCCAGCAGCCAAGGACTAGGCCCAGATACGCAGTATTTT,CASSQGLGPDTQYF
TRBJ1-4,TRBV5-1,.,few,TGCGCCAGCAGCTTCCGGGCGGCGGATGAAAAACTGTTTTTT,CASSFRAADEKLFF
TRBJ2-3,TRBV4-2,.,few,TGTGCCAGCAGCCCTGTGGGGATTTCAGATACGCAGTATTTT,CASSPVGISDTQYF
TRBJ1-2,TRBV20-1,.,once,TGCAGTGCTAAAGGGGGGACCACGTATGGCTACACCTTC,CSAKGGTTYGYTF
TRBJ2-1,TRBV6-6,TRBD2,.,TGTGCCAGCAAGGGGACTACCAATGAGCAGTTCTTC,CASKGTTNEQFF
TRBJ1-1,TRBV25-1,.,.,TGTGCCAGCAGTGAATTTTTCCAGGTCGTAGACCGAACGAAAGGTCTGCGCACTGAAGCTTTCTTT,CASSEFFQVVDRTKGLRTEAFF
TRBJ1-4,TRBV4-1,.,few,TGCGCCAGCAGCCAAGTGATACAGGGCCCCCAGGTGAAAAAACTGTTTTTT,CASSQVIQGPQVKKLFF
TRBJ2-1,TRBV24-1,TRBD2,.,TGTGCCACCAGTGATCGTTCCGGGACTAGCCCTTCCAATGAGCAGTTCTTC,CATSDRSGTSPSNEQFF
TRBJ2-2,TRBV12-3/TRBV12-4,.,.,TGTGCCAGCAGGGATGACAGGACCGGGGAGCTGTTGTTT,CASRDDRTGELLF
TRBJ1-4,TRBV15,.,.,TGTGCCACTGGCAGACCTCCTTCAGGAAGAAAACTGTTTTTT,CATGRPPSGRKLFF
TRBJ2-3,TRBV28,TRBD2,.,TGTGCCAGCCGATTATCGGGGGGACGAAATACGCAGTATTTT,CASRLSGGRNTQYF
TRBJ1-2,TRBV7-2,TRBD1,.,TGTGCCAGCAGTAAGACCGGGACAGGGTACGAAGTTTATGGCTACACCTTC,CASSKTGTGYEVYGYTF
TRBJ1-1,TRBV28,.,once,TGTGCCAGCTCTATTCCAGGGAACACTGAAGCTTTCTTT,CASSIPGNTEAFF
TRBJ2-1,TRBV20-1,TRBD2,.,TGCAGTGCTAGAGCCTCTAGCGGGGGATACAATGAGCAGTTCTTC,CSARASSGGYNEQFF
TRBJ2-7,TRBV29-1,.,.,TGCAGCGCCGTACCAGGGGCAACTACCTACGAGCAGTACTTC,CSAVPGATTYEQYF
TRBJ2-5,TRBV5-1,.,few,TGCGCCAGCAGCCGTGGGACGGAGCAAGAGACCCAGTACTTC,CASSRGTEQETQYF
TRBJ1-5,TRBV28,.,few,TGTGCCAGCAGTTTATGGGCAGGAAATCAGCCCCAGCATTTT,CASSLWAGNQPQHF
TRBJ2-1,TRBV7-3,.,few,TGTGCCAGCAGCCTGAATCGAGAAAATGAGCAGTTCTTC,CASSLNRENEQFF
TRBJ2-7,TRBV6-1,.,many,TGTGCCAGCAGACCTGGGAGGGGGACAACCTACGAGCAGTACTTC,CASRPGRGTTYEQYF
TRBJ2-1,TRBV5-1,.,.,TGCGCCAGCAGTTTGCAGACAGGTAACTACAATGAGCAGTTCTTC,CASSLQTGNYNEQFF
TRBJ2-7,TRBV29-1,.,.,TGCAGCGTTAGAACTGACAGGTCCTACGAGCAGTACTTC,CSVRTDRSYEQYF
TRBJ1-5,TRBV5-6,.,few,TGTGCCAGCAGCTTAAGGGGAACCGGGCAGCCCCAGCATTTT,CASSLRGTGQPQHF
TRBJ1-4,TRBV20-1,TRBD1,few,TGCAGTGCTCTCCGGGACAGGAGAGAAAAACTGTTTTTT,CSALRDRREKLFF
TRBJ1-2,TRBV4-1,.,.,TGCGCCAGCAGCCAAGATTTGAGGCAGTTCAACTATGGCTACACCTTC,CASSQDLRQFNYGYTF
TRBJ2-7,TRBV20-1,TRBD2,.,TGCAGTGCTAGGGGGACTAGCGGGGGTTCCTACAATGAGCAGTACTTC,CSARGTSGGSYNEQYF
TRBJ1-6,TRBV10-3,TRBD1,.,TGTGCCATCAGCCAGGACAGGGACGGATCACCCCTCCACTTT,CAISQDRDGSPLHF
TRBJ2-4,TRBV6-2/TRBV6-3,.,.,TGTGCCAGACCGTCGCTTGGGACTGGGACAGCCTATGCCTACGGGCAGTACTTC,CARPSLGTGTAYAYGQYF
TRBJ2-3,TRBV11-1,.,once,TGTGCCAGCAACCATGGGGCAGGGAGCTCTGATACGCAGTATTTT,CASNHGAGSSDTQYF
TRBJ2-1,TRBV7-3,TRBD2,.,TGTGCCAGCGGCCCGTTGGGGGGGGGATACAATGAGCAGTTCTTC,CASGPLGGGYNEQFF
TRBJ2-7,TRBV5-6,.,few,TGTGCCAGCAGCTTGGACAGGCACATTACCTACGAGCAGTACTTC,CASSLDRHITYEQYF
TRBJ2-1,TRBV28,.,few,TGTGCCAGCAGTATTACGGGACTCCCCAATGAGCAGTTCTTC,CASSITGLPNEQFF
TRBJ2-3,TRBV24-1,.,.,TGTGCCACCAGTGAAGATGAGACTGCCACAGATACGCAGTATTTT,CATSEDETATDTQYF
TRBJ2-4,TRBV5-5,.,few,TGTGCCAGCAGCTTGAGGGGTAGGATACAGTACTTC,CASSLRGRIQYF
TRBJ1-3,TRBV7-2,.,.,TGTGCCAGCAGCTTAGATTCAGGGGCGGGAAACACCATATATTTT,CASSLDSGAGNTIYF
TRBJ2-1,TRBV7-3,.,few,TGTGCCAGCAGCCTGATACCATCGAGCTCCTACAATGGGCAGTTCTTC,CASSLIPSSSYNGQFF
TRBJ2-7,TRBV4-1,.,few,TGCGCCAGCAGCCAAGTGCCCTCGACCTACGAGCAGTACTTC,CASSQVPSTYEQYF
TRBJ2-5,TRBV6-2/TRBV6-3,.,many,TGTGCCAGCAGTCACACCGCCCAAGAGACCCAGTACTTC,CASSHTAQETQYF
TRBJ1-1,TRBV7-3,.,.,TGTGCCAGCAGCTTATATGGGGGACTTAACACTGAAGCTTTCTTT,CASSLYGGLNTEAFF
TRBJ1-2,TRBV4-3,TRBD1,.,TGCGCCGGCAGCCAGGTTCCCGGGACAGGGAGTGGCTACACCTTC,CAGSQVPGTGSGYTF
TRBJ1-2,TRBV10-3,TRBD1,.,TGTGCCATCAGTGACCCGGGCAGGGGGCTCTACACCTTC,CAISDPGRGLYTF